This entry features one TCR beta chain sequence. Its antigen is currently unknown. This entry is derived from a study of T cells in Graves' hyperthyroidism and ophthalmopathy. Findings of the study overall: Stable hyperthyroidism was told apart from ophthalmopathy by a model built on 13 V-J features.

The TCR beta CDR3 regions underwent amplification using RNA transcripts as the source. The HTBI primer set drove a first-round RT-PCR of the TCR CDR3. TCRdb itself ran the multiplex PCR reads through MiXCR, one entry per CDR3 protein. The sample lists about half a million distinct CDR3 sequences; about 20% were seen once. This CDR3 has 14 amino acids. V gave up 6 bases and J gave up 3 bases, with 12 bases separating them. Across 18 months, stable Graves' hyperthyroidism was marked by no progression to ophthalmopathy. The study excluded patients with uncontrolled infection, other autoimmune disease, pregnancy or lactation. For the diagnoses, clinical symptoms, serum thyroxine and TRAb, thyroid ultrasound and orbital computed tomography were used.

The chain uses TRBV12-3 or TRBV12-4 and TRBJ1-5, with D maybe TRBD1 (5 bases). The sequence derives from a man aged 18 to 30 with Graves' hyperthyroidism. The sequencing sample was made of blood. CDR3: CASSLDSYNQPQHF. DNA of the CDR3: TGTGCCAGCAGCCTAGACAGTTACAATCAGCCCCAGCATTTT.